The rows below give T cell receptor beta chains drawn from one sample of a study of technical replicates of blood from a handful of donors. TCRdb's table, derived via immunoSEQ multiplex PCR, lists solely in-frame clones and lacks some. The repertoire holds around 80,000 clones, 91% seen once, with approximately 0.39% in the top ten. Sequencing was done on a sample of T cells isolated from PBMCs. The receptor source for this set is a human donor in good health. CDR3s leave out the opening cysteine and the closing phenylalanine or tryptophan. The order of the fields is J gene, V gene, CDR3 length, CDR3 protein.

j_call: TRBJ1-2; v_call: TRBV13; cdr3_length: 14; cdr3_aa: ASSSSPTSGDYGYT
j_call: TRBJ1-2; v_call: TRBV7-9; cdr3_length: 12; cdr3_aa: ASSLLVPGGGYT
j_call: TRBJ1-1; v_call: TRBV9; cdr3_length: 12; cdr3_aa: ASSVPGVGTEAF
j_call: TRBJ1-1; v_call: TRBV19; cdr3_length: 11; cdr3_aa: ASSTGTVNEAF
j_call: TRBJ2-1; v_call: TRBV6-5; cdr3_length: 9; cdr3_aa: ASTQGNEQF
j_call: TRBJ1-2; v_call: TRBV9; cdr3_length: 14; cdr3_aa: ASSMTTGGFDYGYT
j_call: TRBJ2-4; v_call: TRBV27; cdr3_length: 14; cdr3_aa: ASSLSLWESKNIQY
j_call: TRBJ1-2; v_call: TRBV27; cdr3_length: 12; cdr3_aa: ASSYNPANYGYT
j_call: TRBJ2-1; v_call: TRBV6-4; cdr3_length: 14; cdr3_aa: ASSAFNRVLTNEQF
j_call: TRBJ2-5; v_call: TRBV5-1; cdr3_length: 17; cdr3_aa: ASSLEGPGSGISLETQY
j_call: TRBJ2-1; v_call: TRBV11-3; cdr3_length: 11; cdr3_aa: ASSISGRYEQF
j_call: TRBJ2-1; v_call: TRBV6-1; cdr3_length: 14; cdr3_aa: ASSGVLAGEINEQF
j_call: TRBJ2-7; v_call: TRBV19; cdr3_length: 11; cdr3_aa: ASSMDRGREQY
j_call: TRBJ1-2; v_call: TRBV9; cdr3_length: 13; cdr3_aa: ASSESGGPNYGYT
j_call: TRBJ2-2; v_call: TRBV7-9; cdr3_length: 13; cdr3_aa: ASSLALAVTGELF